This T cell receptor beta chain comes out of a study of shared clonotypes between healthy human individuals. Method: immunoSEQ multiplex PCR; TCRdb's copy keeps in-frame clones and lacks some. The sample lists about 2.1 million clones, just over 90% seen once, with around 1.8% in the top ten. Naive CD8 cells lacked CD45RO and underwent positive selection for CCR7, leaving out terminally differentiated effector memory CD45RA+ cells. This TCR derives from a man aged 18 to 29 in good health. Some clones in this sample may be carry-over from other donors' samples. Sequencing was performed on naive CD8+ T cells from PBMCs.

CDR3 sequence reads: CASSIYVWTGQIYTEAFF. CDR3 DNA: TGTGCCAGTAGTATTTATGTCTGGACGGGACAGATATACACTGAAGCTTTCTTT. The gene calls are TRBV19 and TRBJ1-1, with 7 bases lining up with TRBD1. This CDR3 comprises 18 residues. J gave up 3 bases and V 3 bases, and 16 bases lay outside the gene matches. Germline CDR1 reads LNHDA; CDR2 reads SQIVND (reference sequence). The full variable domain, in which reference TRBV19 and TRBJ1-1 provide the parts outside the CDR3, is DGGITQSPKYLFRKEGQNVTLSCEQNLNHDAMYWYRQDPGQGLRLIYYSQIVNDFQKGDIAEGYSVSREKKESFPLTVTSAQKNPTAFYLCASSIYVWTGQIYTEAFFGQGTRLTVV.